The 11 T cell receptor delta chains in this list originate from one sample, sequenced in a study of gamma-delta chains in newborns, infants, children. TCRdb repeated clone calling on the reads with CATT. Counted here are approximately 5,600 delta-chain clones, about 4.8% occurring once; the ten biggest clones make up approximately 6.9%. Sequenced input: blood. Source of these receptors: a child who was a newborn, infant or young child, either healthy, febrile or measles-vaccinated (not recorded which).

The chain is built from TRDV2 and TRDJ1, with TRDD3 identical over 11 bases. J gave up 4 bases and V 3 bases, and 12 bases lay outside the gene matches. CDR1 is GEAIGNYY, CDR2 EKD, per germline. This CDR3 region has 17 residues. The CDR3 region has the DNA TGTGCCTGTGACCTACTGGGGGATATACCAGGGGACGATAAACTCATCTTT. Amino acid sequence: CACDLLGDIPGDDKLIF.

As for this clone: This likely came from a read error, as a far larger clone is one base away. The chain uses TRDV2 and TRDJ3; TRDD3 aligns across 11 bases. CDR1 and CDR2 (germline): GEAIGNYY, EKD. The CDR3 length is 18 residues. In DNA form, the CDR3 reads TGTGCCTGTGACACTGGGGGATACGGCTCCTGGGACACCCGACGGATGTTTTTC. Translation gives CACDTGGYGSWDTRRMFF.

The V gene corresponds to TRDV2; no J gene was called; whether TRDD3, the table's D call, matches the DNA was not checked. The CDR3 totals 20 residues. CDR1 and CDR2 from the germline V gene are GEAIGNYY and EKD. CDR3 in amino acids: CACDPVGRRGQLNYTDKLTF. The CDR3 region has the DNA TGTGCCTGTGACCCGGTTGGGAGGCGGGGACAGCTGAATTACACCGATAAACTCACCTTT.

Concerning this clone itself: A much larger clone is a single base away; this may be a read error. This specimen includes other DNA sequences encoding the same CDR3. V is TRDV2 and J is TRDJ1; the D is unclear. This CDR3 has 15 amino acids. Germline V gives CDR1 GEAIGNYY, CDR2 EKD. CDR3 DNA: TGTGCCTGTGACGTGGTCGGATCCCCGACCGATAGACTCATCTTT. Its translation: CACDVVGSPTDRLIF.

This clone is termed medium-sized. The CDR3 nucleotides read TGTGCCTGTGACACGCTGGGGTTTAGTGGCGATAAACTCATCTTT. It translates to CACDTLGFSGDKLIF. The chain recombines TRDV2 with TRDJ1; perhaps TRDD3 as D (6 bases). In germline, CDR1 is GEAIGNYY, CDR2 EKD. This CDR3 is built from 15 residues. Trimming removed 1 base from V and 4 bases from J, with 15 bases in between.

This clone was counted between two and nine times. Other DNA sequences in this sample translate to the same CDR3. The rearrangement joins TRDV2 to TRDJ1, with TRDD2 identical over 8 bases. This CDR3 contains 20 residues. Losses at the gene ends were 7 bases for V and 6 bases for J; bases not matched to a gene: 30. In germline, CDR1 is GEAIGNYY, CDR2 EKD. CDR3 nucleotide sequence: TGTGCCTGCGACTCGCTTCCTACCGGGCGTACTATGGGAGGGATGAATAAACTCATCTTT. Protein sequence: CACDSLPTGRTMGGMNKLIF.

This rearrangement joins TRDV2 to TRDJ2; the match to TRDD3 covers 12 bases. V gave up 1 base and J gave up 8 bases; unmatched junction bases: 16. The germline V gene has CDR1 GEAIGNYY and CDR2 EKD. The CDR3 runs to 19 residues. The CDR3, as DNA: TGTGCCTGTGACACGGTTTCCACTGGGGGATACACGGAACGGGCACAACTCTTCTTT. It codes for CACDTVSTGGYTERAQLFF.

The chain joins TRDV2 to TRDJ3, with D tentatively TRDD3 (5 bases). Germline V gene sequence: CDR1 GEAIGNYY, CDR2 EKD. This CDR3 is built from 19 residues. The ends were cut back, 0 bases at V and 0 bases at J, with 14 bases in the middle. The CDR3 loop is CACDTPGAPSSWDTRQMFF. CDR3 nucleotides: TGTGCCTGTGACACCCCGGGGGCTCCGAGCTCCTGGGACACCCGACAGATGTTTTTC.

In its sample, this clone is medium-sized (0.01 to 0.1%). This sequence joins TRDV2 and TRDJ3; no firm D call. V lost 0 bases to trimming and J lost 0 bases, with 11 bases between them. CDR1 and CDR2 from the germline V gene are GEAIGNYY and EKD. CDR3 length: 18 amino acids. The CDR3 region is CACDTVTASSWDTRQMFF. CDR3 nucleotide sequence: TGTGCCTGTGACACCGTTACTGCAAGCTCCTGGGACACCCGACAGATGTTTTTC.

This clone is judged medium-sized. The same CDR3 also results from other DNA sequences found in this sample. This chain joins TRDV2 and TRDJ1; maybe TRDD3 (5 bases). The CDR3 runs 15 residues. Trimming pared 3 bases from V and 0 bases from J, leaving 13 bases between. Germline V gene data show CDR1 as GEAIGNYY and CDR2 as EKD. The chain's CDR3 is CACDGLGVYTDKLIF. The CDR3, as DNA: TGTGCCTGTGACGGTCTTGGGGTATACACCGATAAACTCATCTTT.

Relative to its sample, this clone is medium-sized. V is TRDV2 and J is TRDJ2; the match to TRDD3 covers 7 bases. The V gene end was trimmed by 2 bases and the J gene end by 4 bases; junction bases not matched to a gene: 6. Germline V gene sequence: CDR1 GEAIGNYY, CDR2 EKD. The CDR3 has 15 residues. CDR3 loop: CACDKLGGTTAQLFF. The DNA of the CDR3 is TGTGCCTGTGACAAGCTGGGGGGTACGACAGCACAACTCTTCTTT.